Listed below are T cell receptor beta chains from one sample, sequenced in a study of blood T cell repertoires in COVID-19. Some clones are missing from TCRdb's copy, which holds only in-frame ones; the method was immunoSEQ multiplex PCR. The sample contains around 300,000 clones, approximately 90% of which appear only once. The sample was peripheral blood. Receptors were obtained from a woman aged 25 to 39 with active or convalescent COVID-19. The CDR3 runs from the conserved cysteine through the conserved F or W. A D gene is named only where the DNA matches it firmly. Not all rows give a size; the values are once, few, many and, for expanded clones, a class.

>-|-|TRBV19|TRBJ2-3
CASSMATEGRRPQYF
TGTGCCAGTAGTATGGCCACCGAGGGCAGGCGACCGCAGTATTTT
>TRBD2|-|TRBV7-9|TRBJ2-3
CASTPQAGGSSTDTQYF
TGTGCCAGCACTCCCCAAGCGGGGGGAAGTAGCACAGATACGCAGTATTTT
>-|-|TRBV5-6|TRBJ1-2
CASSVDRIRGYTF
TGTGCCAGCAGCGTCGACAGGATACGGGGCTACACCTTC
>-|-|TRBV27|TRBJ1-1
CASSGWTEAFF
TGTGCCAGCTCGGGGTGGACTGAAGCTTTCTTT
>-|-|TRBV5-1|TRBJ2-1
CASSSATSSYNEQFF
TGCGCCAGCAGCTCCGCGACTAGCTCCTACAATGAGCAGTTCTTC
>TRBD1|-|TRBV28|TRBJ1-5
CASSKTGGIGQPQHF
TGTGCCAGCAGCAAGACAGGGGGAATTGGTCAGCCCCAGCATTTT
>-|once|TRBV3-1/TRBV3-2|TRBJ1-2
CASSLGSGGTLYGYTF
TGTGCCAGCAGCCTTGGATCCGGGGGGACCCTCTATGGCTACACCTTC
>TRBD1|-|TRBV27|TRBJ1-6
CASSPQGQANSPLHF
TGTGCCAGCAGCCCCCAGGGACAGGCTAATTCACCCCTCCACTTT
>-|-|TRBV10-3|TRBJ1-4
CAISESYAGLNEKLFF
TGTGCCATCAGTGAGTCGTACGCAGGGCTTAATGAAAAACTGTTTTTT
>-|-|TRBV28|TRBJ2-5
CASSDIGLETQYF
TGTGCCAGCAGTGACATCGGCCTGGAGACCCAGTACTTC
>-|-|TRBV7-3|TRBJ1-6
CASSLNTRNVNSPLHF
TGTGCCAGCAGCCTAAATACAAGAAACGTTAATTCACCCCTCCACTTT
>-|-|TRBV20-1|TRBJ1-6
CSASTGFSSPLHF
TGCAGTGCCAGTACAGGGTTTAGTTCACCCCTCCACTTT
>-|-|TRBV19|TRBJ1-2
CASSITENYGYTF
TGTGCCAGTAGTATAACCGAGAACTATGGCTACACCTTC
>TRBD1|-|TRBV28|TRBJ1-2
CASARDRRQHYGYTF
TGTGCCAGCGCCCGGGACAGAAGGCAGCACTATGGCTACACCTTC
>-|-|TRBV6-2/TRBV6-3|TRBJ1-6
CASSSRTGYNSPLHF
TGTGCCAGCAGTTCCCGTACAGGGTATAATTCACCCCTCCACTTT
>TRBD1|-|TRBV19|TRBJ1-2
CASSIKGASYGYTF
TGTGCCAGTAGTATAAAGGGGGCCTCCTATGGCTACACCTTC
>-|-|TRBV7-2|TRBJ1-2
CASSPDRYYGYTF
TGTGCCAGCAGCCCAGACAGATACTATGGCTACACCTTC
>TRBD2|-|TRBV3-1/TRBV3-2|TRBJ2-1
CASSRLAGGFYNEQFF
TGTGCCAGCAGCAGACTAGCGGGGGGGTTCTACAATGAGCAGTTCTTC
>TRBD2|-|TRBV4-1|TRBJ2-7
CASSLLGPASGVSYEQYF
TGCGCCAGCAGCCTCCTAGGCCCGGCTAGCGGGGTGTCCTACGAGCAGTACTTC
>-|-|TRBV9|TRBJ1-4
CASSAGVSNEKLFF
TGTGCCAGCAGCGCGGGTGTATCTAATGAAAAACTGTTTTTT
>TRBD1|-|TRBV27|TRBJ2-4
CASSNQRDRGSQNIQYF
TGTGCCAGCAGTAACCAACGGGACAGGGGGAGCCAAAACATTCAGTACTTC
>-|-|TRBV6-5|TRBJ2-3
CASSRDGLVRSQYF
TGTGCCAGCAGTAGAGACGGGTTAGTACGGTCGCAGTATTTT
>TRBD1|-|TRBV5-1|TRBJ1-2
CASSPTVGQGFIGYTF
TGCGCCAGCAGCCCTACCGTGGGACAGGGCTTCATCGGCTACACCTTC
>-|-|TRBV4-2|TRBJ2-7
CASSQRDSYEQYF
TGTGCCAGCAGCCAACGGGACTCCTACGAGCAGTACTTC
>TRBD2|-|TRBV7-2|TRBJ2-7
CASSLDPKRAGASYEQYF
TGTGCCAGCAGCTTAGACCCCAAGCGAGCGGGGGCCTCCTACGAGCAGTACTTC
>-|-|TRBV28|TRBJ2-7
CASSTPDRTGLGEQYF
TGTGCCAGCAGTACACCCGACAGGACGGGGCTTGGCGAGCAGTACTTC
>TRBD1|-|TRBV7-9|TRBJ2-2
CASSFNRGPDGELFF
TGTGCCAGCAGCTTTAACAGGGGGCCTGACGGGGAGCTGTTTTTT
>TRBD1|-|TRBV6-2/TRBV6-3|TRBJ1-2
CASSPGGATYGYTF
TGTGCCAGCAGCCCAGGGGGGGCGACCTATGGCTACACCTTC
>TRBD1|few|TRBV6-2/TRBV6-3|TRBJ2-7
CASSRRTGRHEQYF
TGTGCCAGCAGTCGGAGGACAGGGAGGCACGAGCAGTACTTC
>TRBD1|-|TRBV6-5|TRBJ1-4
CASSYSAGTGGEKLFF
TGTGCCAGCAGTTACTCCGCCGGGACAGGGGGTGAAAAACTGTTTTTT
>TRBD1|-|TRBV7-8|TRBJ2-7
CASSLVIWDREDYEQYF
TGTGCCAGCAGCTTAGTGATCTGGGACAGGGAAGACTACGAGCAGTACTTC
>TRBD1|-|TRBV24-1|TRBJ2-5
CATSDSGQGASGETQYF
TGTGCCACCAGTGATTCCGGACAGGGGGCTTCGGGAGAGACCCAGTACTTC
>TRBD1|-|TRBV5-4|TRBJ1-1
CASSSRQGAPNTEAFF
TGTGCCAGCAGCTCCAGACAGGGGGCGCCGAACACTGAAGCTTTCTTT
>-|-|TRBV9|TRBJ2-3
CASSVIGASTDTQYF
TGTGCCAGCAGCGTAATTGGAGCTAGCACAGATACGCAGTATTTT
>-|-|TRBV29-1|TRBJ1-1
CSGAKNTEAFF
TGCAGCGGCGCTAAGAACACTGAAGCTTTCTTT
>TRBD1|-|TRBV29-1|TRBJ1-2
CSVRRDSVNYGYTF
TGCAGCGTTCGTCGGGACAGCGTAAACTATGGCTACACCTTC